What follows are 15 T cell receptor beta chains derived from one specimen sequenced in a study of T cell repertoires in cytomegalovirus infection. TCRdb fed the reads into MiXCR, producing one record per CDR3 protein. Here the sample spans 550,000 to 850,000 distinct CDR3 sequences, roughly 36% being singletons. The antigens for these receptors are not known. The specimen comprised cultured PBMCs, sampled from culture after CMV antigen stimulation. Receptors were obtained from a human donor in good health (CMV status not recorded). Some clones in this sample may be carry-over from other donors' samples.

V gene TRBV2 combines with J gene TRBJ1-6; the match to TRBD1 covers 9 bases. V shed 7 bases, J shed 11 bases, and the junction held 6 bases outside the gene matches. CDR3 size: 13 residues. Germline loops: CDR1 SNHLY, CDR2 FYNNEI. The CDR3 is CASTDRGRAPLHF. The DNA for the CDR3 is TGTGCCAGCACGGACAGGGGTAGGGCACCCCTCCACTTT.

This chain uses TRBV6-1 with TRBJ2-3, with 7 bases that match TRBD2. The CDR3 runs to 16 residues. V lost 2 bases and J lost 2; bases outside the gene matches: 7. Germline V gene lookup returns CDR1 MNHNS and CDR2 SASEGT. The CDR3 reads CASSESFAGVTDTQYF. In DNA form, the CDR3 reads TGTGCCAGCAGTGAATCGTTTGCGGGGGTCACAGATACGCAGTATTTT.

The chain recombines TRBV7-9 with TRBJ2-5, with D perhaps matching TRBD2 (6 bases). The CDR3 consists of 14 residues. Deletions cut 4 bases from V and 2 bases from J, with 11 bases between. CDR1 and CDR2 from the germline V gene are SEHNR and FQNEAQ (reference sequence). CDR3 sequence: CASSSVGRQETQYF. DNA of the CDR3: TGTGCCAGCAGCTCAGTGGGGAGGCAAGAGACCCAGTACTTC.

The V gene is TRBV6-5, the J gene TRBJ1-1, with TRBD1 matching 11 bases. Trimming removed 5 bases from V and 11 bases from J; junction bases left unmatched: 7. CDR1 MNHEY and CDR2 SVGAGI come from the germline V gene. The CDR3 consists of 13 residues. This CDR3 is CASSLGTGGDAFF. In nucleotides, the CDR3 is TGTGCCAGCAGTCTCGGGACAGGGGGTGACGCTTTCTTT.

In regard to this clonotype: One end of the junction is discordant with germline, which a read error may explain. This chain connects TRBV4-1 to TRBJ2-1, with 9 bases fitting TRBD2. The CDR3 has 16 amino acids. Germline V gene data show CDR1 as MGHRA and CDR2 as YSYEKL. The CDR3, as DNA: TGTGCCAGCAGCCAAGTAAAGGCTAGCGGGGTCAATGAGCAGTTCTTC. This translates into CASSQVKASGVNEQFF.

The chain combines TRBV28 with TRBJ2-4, with 11 nucleotides matching TRBD1. The trim removed 5 bases at V and 7 bases at J, leaving 13 bases unmatched. Germline CDR1 MDHEN, CDR2 SYDVKM. The CDR3 contains 17 residues. The CDR3 is CASSPDRGQELMNIQYF. As DNA, the CDR3 is TGTGCCAGCAGTCCGGACAGGGGGCAGGAGTTAATGAACATTCAGTACTTC.

The chain is built from TRBV6-1 and TRBJ1-4; D is undetermined. The CDR3 is 15 amino acids. Between the trimmed V and J ends, which lost 5 bases and 5 bases, there was a span of 15 bases. Germline V gene data show CDR1 as MNHNS and CDR2 as SASEGT. CDR3 coding DNA: TGTGCCAGCAGTCAATTCGGGGTTGGGAATGAAAAACTGTTTTTT. Translation gives CASSQFGVGNEKLFF.

CDR3 amino acids: CSARLAGAETQYF. The CDR3 bases are TGCAGTGCAAGACTAGCGGGAGCGGAGACCCAGTACTTC. The gene calls are TRBV20-1 and TRBJ2-5, with 12 positions matching TRBD2. Trimming cost V 6 bases and J 5 bases; bases outside gene matches: 4. The CDR3 runs 13 residues. CDR1 is DFQATT and CDR2 is SNEGSKA in the germline V gene (reference sequence).

V and J are TRBV6-2 or TRBV6-3 and TRBJ1-5; 7 bases align to TRBD1. Germline CDR1 and CDR2: MNHEY and SVGEGT. Trimming at V came to 7 bases and at J to 8 bases, leaving 5 bases not matched to a gene. The CDR3 is 12 amino acids. The DNA of the CDR3 is TGTGCCAGCACAACACAGGGGAAGCCCCAGCATTTT. The encoded protein is CASTTQGKPQHF.

The chain uses TRBV6-5 and TRBJ2-7; D uncertain. This CDR3 has 12 amino acids. V lost 6 bases and J 5 bases, leaving 11 bases between the germline ends. Per germline, CDR1 MNHEY and CDR2 SVGAGI. CDR3: CASSATPNEQYF. CDR3 sequence (DNA): TGTGCCAGCAGCGCCACACCCAACGAGCAGTACTTC.

This clonotype was detected only a few times. The chain is built from TRBV18 and TRBJ1-4, with D possibly being TRBD1 (5 bases). This CDR3 has 15 amino acids. CDR1 and CDR2 from the germline V gene are KGHSH and LQKENI. V lost 1 base, J lost 6 bases, and 12 bases lay in between. The CDR3 DNA sequence: TGTGCCAGCTCACCACGACGGGGCAGGGATGAAAAACTGTTTTTT. As protein: CASSPRRGRDEKLFF.

A few counts support this clonotype. This chain uses TRBV7-8 with TRBJ2-3, with 12 bases identical to TRBD2. The V gene's germline CDR1 is SGHVS and CDR2 FQNEAQ. J gave up 1 base and V 6 bases, and 5 bases lay outside the gene matches. The CDR3 length is 16 residues. The CDR3: CASRRRTSGGTDTQYF. CDR3 bases: TGTGCCAGCAGGCGTAGGACTAGCGGGGGCACAGATACGCAGTATTTT.

The chain carries TRBV19 and TRBJ1-1, with D uncertain. From germline, CDR1 is LNHDA and CDR2 SQIVND (reference sequence). V lost 3 bases and J lost 5, with 10 bases in between. This CDR3 contains 13 residues. The CDR3 region is CASSIGLWTEAFF. DNA for the CDR3: TGTGCCAGTAGTATCGGGCTGTGGACTGAAGCTTTCTTT.

The gene calls are TRBV29-1 and TRBJ2-7; 8 nucleotides line up with TRBD1. This CDR3 has 12 amino acids. Germline lookup yields CDR1 SQVTM and CDR2 ANQGSEA. CDR3 nucleotides: TGCAGTGCACAGGGGGGCTCCTACGAGCAGTACTTC. It specifies CSAQGGSYEQYF.

This clonotype appeared once. The rearrangement uses TRBV2 and TRBJ1-1, with TRBD1 as a possible D gene (5 bases). Germline V gives CDR1 SNHLY, CDR2 FYNNEI. Trimming stripped 8 bases from V and 4 bases from J, with 14 bases between. CDR3 length: 13 residues. The CDR3 protein is CASGYYGGTEAFF. The CDR3 bases are TGTGCCAGCGGATACTACGGGGGCACTGAAGCTTTCTTT.